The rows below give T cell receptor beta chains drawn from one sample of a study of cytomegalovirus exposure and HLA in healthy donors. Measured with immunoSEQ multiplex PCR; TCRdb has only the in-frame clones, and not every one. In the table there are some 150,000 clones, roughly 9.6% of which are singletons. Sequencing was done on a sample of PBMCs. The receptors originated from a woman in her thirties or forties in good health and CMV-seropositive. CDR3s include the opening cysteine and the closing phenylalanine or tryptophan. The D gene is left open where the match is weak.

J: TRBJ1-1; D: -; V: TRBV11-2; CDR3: CASSSPDTDTEAFF
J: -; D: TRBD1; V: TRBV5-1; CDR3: CASSFRAPGTAAYEQYF
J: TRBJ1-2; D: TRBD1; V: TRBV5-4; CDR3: CASSTGQGAIYGYTF
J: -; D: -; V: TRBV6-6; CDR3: CASSYDQGRYEQYF
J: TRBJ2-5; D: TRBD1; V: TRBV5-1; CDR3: CASSLNLQGTGETQYF
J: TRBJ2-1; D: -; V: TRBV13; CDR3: CASSALDRPGSYNEQFF
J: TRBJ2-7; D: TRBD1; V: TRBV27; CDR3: CASSRRTGGRYEQYF
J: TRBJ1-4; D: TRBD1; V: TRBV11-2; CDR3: CASSRIVFTGGADEKLFF
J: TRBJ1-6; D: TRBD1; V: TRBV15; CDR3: CATSTYKQGASSPLHF
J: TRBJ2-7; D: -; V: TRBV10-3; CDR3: CASVNPGVAYEQYF
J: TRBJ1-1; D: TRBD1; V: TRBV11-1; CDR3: CASSLQGVLSEAFF
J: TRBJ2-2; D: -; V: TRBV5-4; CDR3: CASSLVGGLRTGELFF
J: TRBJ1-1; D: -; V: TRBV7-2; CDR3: CASSQHVHTEAFF
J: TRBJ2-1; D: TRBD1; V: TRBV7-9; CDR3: CASSLDRGPGDNEQFF
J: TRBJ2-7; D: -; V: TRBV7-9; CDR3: CASSFRNSYEQYF
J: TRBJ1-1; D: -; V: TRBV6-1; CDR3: CASSESPNTEAFF
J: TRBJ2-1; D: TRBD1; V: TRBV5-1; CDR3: CASNDQGAQNEQFF
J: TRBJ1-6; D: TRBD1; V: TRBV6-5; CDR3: CASSATQGADSPLHF
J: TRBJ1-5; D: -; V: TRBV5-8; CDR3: CASSLVVGAWGQPQHF
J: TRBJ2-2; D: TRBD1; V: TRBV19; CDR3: CASTKDRPGELFF
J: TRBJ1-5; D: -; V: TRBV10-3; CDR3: CAISESRGSNQPQHF
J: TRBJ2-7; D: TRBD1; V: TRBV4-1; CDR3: CASSQPGQGSYEQYF
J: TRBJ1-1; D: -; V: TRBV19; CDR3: CASSIVRGNTEAFF
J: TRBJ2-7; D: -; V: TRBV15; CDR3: CATSARTVMVYEQYF
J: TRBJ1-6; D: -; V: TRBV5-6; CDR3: CASSLGRGYNSPLHF
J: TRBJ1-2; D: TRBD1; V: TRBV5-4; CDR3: CASSLSNRGQGLAYGYTF
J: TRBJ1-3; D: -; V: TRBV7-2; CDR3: CASSLPSGLGGNTIYF
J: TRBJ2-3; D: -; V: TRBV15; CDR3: CATSSNSYSPTDTQYF